The rows below give T cell receptor beta chains drawn from one sample of a study of blood T cell repertoires in COVID-19. TCRdb's copy holds only in-frame clones and misses some; the assay was immunoSEQ multiplex PCR. Of around 340,000 clones in the sample, about nine tenths were seen once. The source material was PBMCs or T cells enriched from blood (not recorded which). The origin of the receptors is a woman in her twenties or thirties who had been exposed to COVID-19. Both conserved end residues are part of each CDR3. D genes are given only for firm matches. Not every row has a clone size; where given, it reads once, few, many or a size class.

>.|.|TRBV27|TRBJ1-5
CASSPSEVALRGFQPQHF
TGTGCCAGCAGTCCGTCGGAGGTGGCCCTTAGAGGGTTTCAGCCCCAGCATTTT
>.|.|TRBV30|TRBJ1-2
CAWRSFPNGYGYTF
TGTGCCTGGAGAAGCTTTCCGAACGGCTATGGCTACACCTTC
>TRBD2|.|TRBV20-1|TRBJ2-2
CSASALAGGANTGELFF
TGCAGTGCTAGTGCCCTAGCGGGAGGAGCGAACACCGGGGAGCTGTTTTTT
>TRBD2|.|TRBV19|TRBJ2-1
CASTWGGEQFF
TGTGCCAGTACGTGGGGGGGAGAGCAGTTCTTC
>TRBD1|.|TRBV12-5|TRBJ1-2
CASGLDRGRYGYTF
TGTGCTAGTGGCCTGGACAGGGGAAGATATGGCTACACCTTC
>TRBD1|once|TRBV13|TRBJ2-7
CASSLRTGSYEQYF
TGTGCCAGCAGCTTAAGGACAGGTTCCTACGAGCAGTACTTC
>.|.|TRBV7-9|TRBJ1-5
CASSLGIGNQPQHF
TGTGCCAGCAGCTTAGGCATAGGCAATCAGCCCCAGCATTTT
>TRBD1|.|TRBV10-1|TRBJ1-5
CASSSRDREERNQPQHF
TGCGCCAGCAGTTCCCGGGACAGGGAAGAGAGGAATCAGCCCCAGCATTTT
>.|.|TRBV7-8|TRBJ2-3
CASSPGQDTQYF
TGTGCCAGCAGCCCAGGACAGGATACGCAGTATTTT
>.|.|TRBV5-1|TRBJ1-4
CASSPQGNNEKLFF
TGCGCCAGCAGCCCCCAGGGGAATAATGAAAAACTGTTTTTT
>TRBD2|.|TRBV4-2|TRBJ2-3
CASSQTGTSGLDTQYF
TGTGCCAGCAGCCAAACTGGGACTAGCGGTTTAGATACGCAGTATTTT
>.|.|TRBV6-1|TRBJ2-7
CASSEWPNSYEQYF
TGTGCCAGCAGTGAATGGCCAAATTCCTACGAGCAGTACTTC
>TRBD1|.|TRBV28|TRBJ2-7
CASRDRGRGEQYF
TGTGCCAGCAGGGACAGGGGGCGCGGCGAGCAGTACTTC
>.|.|TRBV29-1|TRBJ2-1
CSVAVYNEQFF
TGCAGCGTTGCAGTCTACAATGAGCAGTTCTTC
>TRBD1|.|TRBV5-4|TRBJ2-7
CASSLDRGDEQYF
TGTGCCAGCAGCTTGGACAGGGGTGACGAGCAGTACTTC
>.|.|TRBV20-1|TRBJ2-7
CSASRGVDEQYF
TGCAGTGCTAGTCGCGGAGTTGACGAGCAGTACTTC
>TRBD1|.|TRBV9|TRBJ2-1
CASSAGQLNEQFF
TGTGCCAGCAGCGCGGGACAGTTAAATGAGCAGTTCTTC
>.|.|TRBV19|TRBJ1-2
CASSLAGDYGYTF
TGTGCCAGTAGTCTCGCAGGGGACTATGGCTACACCTTC
>.|.|TRBV3-1/TRBV3-2|TRBJ1-3
CASSVGRSYSGNTIYF
TGTGCCAGCAGCGTAGGCAGGTCCTACTCTGGAAACACCATATATTTT
>TRBD2|.|TRBV2|TRBJ2-1
CASSEVNPGLGNEQFF
TGTGCCAGCAGTGAAGTTAATCCGGGACTAGGCAATGAGCAGTTCTTC
>.|.|TRBV7-9|TRBJ2-7
CASSSVTVEQYF
TGTGCCAGCAGCTCCGTAACGGTGGAGCAGTACTTC
>.|.|TRBV5-4|TRBJ2-7
CASSPSSIQGLYEQYF
TGTGCCAGCAGCCCCTCTAGTATCCAGGGGTTGTACGAGCAGTACTTC
>.|.|TRBV6-2/TRBV6-3|TRBJ2-7
CASSLQGHEQYF
TGTGCCAGCAGCCTCCAGGGCCACGAGCAGTACTTC
>.|.|TRBV3-1/TRBV3-2|TRBJ2-3
CASSQRWAGGIGADTQYF
TGTGCCAGCAGCCAGAGGTGGGCTGGCGGGATCGGGGCAGATACGCAGTATTTT
>.|once|TRBV28|TRBJ2-7
CASRLGRADEQYF
TGTGCCAGCAGATTGGGCAGGGCCGACGAGCAGTACTTC
>.|once|TRBV5-1|TRBJ2-2
CASSLAPGQKNTGELFF
TGCGCCAGCAGCTTGGCGCCAGGACAGAAGAACACCGGGGAGCTGTTTTTT
>TRBD2|.|TRBV5-4|TRBJ2-1
CASSLGLAYNEQFF
TGTGCCAGCAGCTTGGGACTAGCTTACAATGAGCAGTTCTTC
>.|.|TRBV15|TRBJ2-1
CATSRGGLAGNNEQFF
TGTGCCACCAGCAGAGGTGGACTGGCCGGTAATAATGAGCAGTTCTTC
>.|.|TRBV3-1/TRBV3-2|TRBJ2-3
CASSQDRGGLSTDTQYF
TGTGCCAGCAGCCAAGATCGTGGCGGGCTTAGCACAGATACGCAGTATTTT
>.|.|TRBV10-1|TRBJ1-1
CASSAQGSGTEAFF
TGCGCCAGCAGTGCCCAGGGTAGCGGTACTGAAGCTTTCTTT
>TRBD2|.|TRBV12-5|TRBJ2-1
CASGFEPPSSSGMGEQFF
TGTGCTAGTGGTTTCGAGCCCCCTTCTAGTAGCGGGATGGGTGAGCAGTTCTTC
>.|few|TRBV30|TRBJ1-3
CAWSVGRGREGGNTIYF
TGTGCCTGGAGTGTAGGCCGGGGCAGGGAGGGTGGAAACACCATATATTTT
>TRBD2|.|TRBV3-1/TRBV3-2|TRBJ2-1
CASSRGLAPDRGNEQFF
TGTGCCAGCAGCCGTGGACTAGCTCCAGACCGTGGGAATGAGCAGTTCTTC
>.|.|TRBV9|TRBJ2-1
CASSVVGQGLTSPLNEQFF
TGTGCCAGCAGCGTAGTCGGGCAGGGTCTCACATCCCCTCTCAATGAGCAGTTCTTC
>.|.|TRBV28|TRBJ1-5
CASSWNRSNQPQHF
TGTGCCAGCAGTTGGAACAGATCCAATCAGCCCCAGCATTTT
>TRBD2|.|TRBV10-2|TRBJ2-1
CASSESLAGGLNEQFF
TGCGCCAGCAGTGAGTCGCTAGCGGGAGGGCTCAATGAGCAGTTCTTC
>TRBD1|.|TRBV7-8|TRBJ1-2
CASSLIAQTTGGYGYTF
TGTGCCAGCAGCTTAATCGCCCAGACAACAGGGGGCTATGGCTACACCTTC
>TRBD1|.|TRBV5-1|TRBJ1-4
CASSPPGQLNEKLFF
TGCGCCAGCAGCCCTCCGGGACAGCTTAATGAAAAACTGTTTTTT
>TRBD2|.|TRBV28|TRBJ2-1
CASSYVTGTSGNDEQFF
TGTGCCAGCAGTTACGTAACCGGGACTAGCGGGAACGATGAGCAGTTCTTC
>.|once|TRBV15|TRBJ2-3
CATRTGSIYTDTQYF
TGTGCCACCCGAACTGGTTCGATTTACACAGATACGCAGTATTTT
>TRBD1|.|TRBV28|TRBJ1-2
CASSYPGGAYGYTF
TGTGCCAGCAGTTACCCAGGGGGTGCCTATGGCTACACCTTC
>TRBD1|.|TRBV6-5|TRBJ1-4
CASRRQGAANEKLFF
TGTGCCAGCAGAAGACAGGGGGCGGCTAATGAAAAACTGTTTTTT
>.|once|TRBV4-1|TRBJ1-1
CASSQDPYYRDAFF
TGCGCCAGCAGCCAAGATCCGTATTACAGGGATGCTTTCTTT
>TRBD1|.|TRBV10-3|TRBJ2-7
CAISLDRASYEQYF
TGTGCCATCAGTCTGGACAGGGCCTCCTACGAGCAGTACTTC
>.|.|TRBV19|TRBJ2-3
CASSVTSVTDTQYF
TGTGCCAGTAGTGTGACTAGTGTTACAGATACGCAGTATTTT
>.|.|TRBV7-3|TRBJ1-1
CASSLSGDQTEAFF
TGTGCCAGCAGCTTATCGGGGGATCAGACTGAAGCTTTCTTT
>TRBD2|few|TRBV11-2|TRBJ2-3
CASSSPTSGTTDTQYF
TGTGCCAGCAGCTCCCCGACTAGCGGCACCACAGATACGCAGTATTTT
>TRBD1|once|TRBV29-1|TRBJ2-1
CSVSRTGGAGNEQFF
TGCAGCGTTTCGAGGACAGGGGGCGCGGGGAATGAGCAGTTCTTC
>.|.|TRBV4-2|TRBJ1-1
CASSLGVEAFF
TGTGCCAGCAGCCTCGGGGTTGAAGCTTTCTTT
>TRBD1|.|TRBV9|TRBJ1-1
CASSPRTGSHTEAFF
TGTGCCAGCAGCCCTCGGACAGGGAGTCACACTGAAGCTTTCTTT
>.|.|TRBV5-6|TRBJ2-5
CASSLAGVETQYF
TGTGCCAGCAGCTTGGCGGGAGTAGAGACCCAGTACTTC
>TRBD2|few|TRBV11-2|TRBJ2-7
CASSLGAGGGEQYF
TGTGCCAGCAGCTTAGGAGCGGGAGGCGGCGAGCAGTACTTC
>.|.|TRBV9|TRBJ2-7
CASSVDPAETYEQYF
TGTGCCAGCAGCGTAGATCCAGCGGAGACCTACGAGCAGTACTTC
>.|.|TRBV5-4|TRBJ2-5
CASSPRTAQETQYF
TGTGCCAGCAGCCCACGGACAGCCCAAGAGACCCAGTACTTC
>TRBD2|.|TRBV7-3|TRBJ2-1
CASSLKLLAGSEQFF
TGTGCCAGCAGCTTAAAACTCCTAGCGGGCTCTGAGCAGTTCTTC
>TRBD1|.|TRBV25-1|TRBJ2-7
CASSWAGGYEQYF
TGTGCCAGCAGTTGGGCAGGGGGCTACGAGCAGTACTTC
>TRBD2|.|TRBV3-1/TRBV3-2|TRBJ2-7
CASSRHPSGSSEQYF
TGTGCCAGCAGCCGCCATCCTAGCGGGAGCTCCGAGCAGTACTTC